This passage covers 4 T cell receptor beta chains from one sample sequenced in a study of PD-1 blockade in classical Hodgkin lymphoma. Every patient experienced relapse after autologous stem cell transplantation, and brentuximab vedotin exposure varied. The method was immunoSEQ multiplex PCR; TCRdb's version includes in-frame clones alone and lacks a portion of them. The repertoire holds 66,000 or so clones, with roughly two thirds as singletons. Sequenced here: peripheral blood mononuclear cells (PBMCs), sampled before the second cycle of nivolumab. These receptors all stem from a human donor with classical Hodgkin lymphoma.

This clone came up a few times. The rearrangement joins TRBV5-5 to TRBJ2-7; TRBD1 matches 11 bases. The CDR3 is made up of 15 amino acids. Germline assignment: CDR1 SGHKS and CDR2 YYEKEE (reference sequence). The ends lost 2 bases at V and 6 bases at J; junction bases unmatched: 7. CDR3 loop: CASSFRDRGSGEQYF. CDR3 in DNA: TGTGCCAGCAGCTTCCGGGACAGGGGGTCTGGCGAGCAGTACTTC.

The chain uses TRBV2 and TRBJ2-7; D perhaps matches TRBD1 (5 bases). There are 14 residues in the CDR3. Germline loops: CDR1 SNHLY, CDR2 FYNNEI. V was cut by 7 bases and J by 2 bases, with 15 bases left in between. Written as DNA, the CDR3 is TGTGCCAGCAAATTGGAGACAGTCGCCTACGAGCAGTACTTC. Translating it yields CASKLETVAYEQYF.

The chain has TRBV7-8 and TRBJ2-4; 8 nucleotides line up with TRBD2. Germline CDR1 SGHVS, CDR2 FQNEAQ. Trimming at V came to 1 base and at J to 0 bases, leaving 8 bases not matched to a gene. The CDR3 contains 18 residues. DNA for the CDR3: TGTGCCAGCAGCTTAGTGGCGGGAGGAGGGTTAGCCAAAAACATTCAGTACTTC. The encoded protein is CASSLVAGGGLAKNIQYF. Supplemented by reference TRBV7-8 and TRBJ2-4, the full variable domain reads GAGVSQSPRYKVAKRGQDVALRCDPISGHVSLFWYQQALGQGPEFLTYFQNEAQLDKSGLPSDRFFAERPEGSVSTLKIQRTQQEDSAVYLCASSLVAGGGLAKNIQYFGAGTRLSVL.

The genes are TRBV10-3 and TRBJ2-5; unclear D gene. The J call may be faulty, since TRBJ2-7 better matches the DNA end. Germline CDR1 and CDR2: ENHRY and SYGVKD. The CDR3 sequence is 13 residues long. The chain's CDR3 is CAISESTGYEQYF. The CDR3 DNA follows: TGTGCCATCAGTGAGTCGACCGGCTACGAGCAGTACTTC.